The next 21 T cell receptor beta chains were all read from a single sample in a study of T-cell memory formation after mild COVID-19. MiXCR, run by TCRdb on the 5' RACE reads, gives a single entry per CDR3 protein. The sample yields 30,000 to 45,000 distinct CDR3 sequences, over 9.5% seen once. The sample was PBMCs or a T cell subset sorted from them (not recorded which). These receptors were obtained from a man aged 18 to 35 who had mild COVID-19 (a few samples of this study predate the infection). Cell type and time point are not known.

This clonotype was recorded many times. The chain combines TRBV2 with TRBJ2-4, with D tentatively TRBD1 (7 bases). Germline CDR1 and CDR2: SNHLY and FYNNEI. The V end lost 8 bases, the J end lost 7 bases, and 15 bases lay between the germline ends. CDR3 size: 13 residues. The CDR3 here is CASGLAGGNIQYF. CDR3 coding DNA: TGTGCCAGCGGGCTGGCAGGGGGGAACATTCAGTACTTC.

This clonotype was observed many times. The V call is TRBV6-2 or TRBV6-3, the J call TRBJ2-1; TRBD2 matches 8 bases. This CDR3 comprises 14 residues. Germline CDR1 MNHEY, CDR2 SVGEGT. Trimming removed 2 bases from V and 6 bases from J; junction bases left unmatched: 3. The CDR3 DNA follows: TGTGCCAGCAGTTACGGGACTAGGTTCAATGAGCAGTTCTTC. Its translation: CASSYGTRFNEQFF.

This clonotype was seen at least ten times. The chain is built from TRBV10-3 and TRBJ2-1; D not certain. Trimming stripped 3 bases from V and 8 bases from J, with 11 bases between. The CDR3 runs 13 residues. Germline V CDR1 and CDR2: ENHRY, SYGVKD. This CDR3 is CAISDQVWDEQFF. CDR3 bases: TGTGCCATCAGTGACCAGGTATGGGATGAGCAGTTCTTC.

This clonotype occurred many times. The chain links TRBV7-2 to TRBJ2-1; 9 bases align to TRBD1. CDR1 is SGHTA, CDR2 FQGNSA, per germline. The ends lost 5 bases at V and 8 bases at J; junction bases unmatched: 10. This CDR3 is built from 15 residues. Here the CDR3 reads CASSLRGQGRDEQFF. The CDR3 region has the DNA TGTGCCAGCAGCCTAAGAGGACAGGGGCGGGATGAGCAGTTCTTC.

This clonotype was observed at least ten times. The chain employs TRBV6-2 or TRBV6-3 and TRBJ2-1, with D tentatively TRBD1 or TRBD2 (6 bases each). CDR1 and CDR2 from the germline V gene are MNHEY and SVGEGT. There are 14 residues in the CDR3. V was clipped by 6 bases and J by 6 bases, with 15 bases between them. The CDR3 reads CASRNRDSSNEQFF. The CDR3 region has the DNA TGTGCCAGCAGAAACAGGGACTCTAGCAATGAGCAGTTCTTC.

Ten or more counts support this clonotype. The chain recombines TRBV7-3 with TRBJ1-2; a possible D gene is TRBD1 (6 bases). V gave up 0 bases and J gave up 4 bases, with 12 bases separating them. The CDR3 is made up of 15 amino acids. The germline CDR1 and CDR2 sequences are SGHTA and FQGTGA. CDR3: CASSLTPDRRYGYTF. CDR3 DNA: TGTGCCAGCAGCTTAACGCCGGACAGACGCTATGGCTACACCTTC. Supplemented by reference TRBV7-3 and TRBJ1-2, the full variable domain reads GAGVSQTPSNKVTEKGKYVELRCDPISGHTALYWYRQSLGQGPEFLIYFQGTGAADDSGLPNDRFFAVRPEGSVSTLKIQRTERGDSAVYLCASSLTPDRRYGYTFGSGTRLTVV.

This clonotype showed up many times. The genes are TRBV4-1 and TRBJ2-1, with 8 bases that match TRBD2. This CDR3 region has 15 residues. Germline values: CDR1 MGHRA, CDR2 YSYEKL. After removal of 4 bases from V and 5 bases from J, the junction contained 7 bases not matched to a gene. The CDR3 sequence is CASSPFGGADNEQFF. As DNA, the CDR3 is TGCGCCAGCAGCCCATTCGGGGGGGCCGACAATGAGCAGTTCTTC.

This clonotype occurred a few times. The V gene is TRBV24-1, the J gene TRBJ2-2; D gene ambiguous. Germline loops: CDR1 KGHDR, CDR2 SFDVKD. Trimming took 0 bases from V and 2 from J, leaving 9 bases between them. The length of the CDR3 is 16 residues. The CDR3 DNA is TGTGCCACCAGTGATTTGAACAGAGAAAACACCGGGGAGCTGTTTTTT. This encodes CATSDLNRENTGELFF.

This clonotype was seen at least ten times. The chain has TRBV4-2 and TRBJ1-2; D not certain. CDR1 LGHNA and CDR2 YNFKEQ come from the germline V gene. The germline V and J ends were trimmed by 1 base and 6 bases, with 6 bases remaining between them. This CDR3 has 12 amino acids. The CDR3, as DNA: TGTGCCAGCAGCCAAGTCGGGGATGGCTACACCTTC. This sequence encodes CASSQVGDGYTF.

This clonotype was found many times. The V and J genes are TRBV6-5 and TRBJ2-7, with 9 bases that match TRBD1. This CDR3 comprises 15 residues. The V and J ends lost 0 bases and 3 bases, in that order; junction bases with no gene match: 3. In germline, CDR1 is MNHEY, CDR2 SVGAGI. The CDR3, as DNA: TGTGCCAGCAGTTACTCCGGGACAGGGCGCTACGAGCAGTACTTC. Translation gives CASSYSGTGRYEQYF.

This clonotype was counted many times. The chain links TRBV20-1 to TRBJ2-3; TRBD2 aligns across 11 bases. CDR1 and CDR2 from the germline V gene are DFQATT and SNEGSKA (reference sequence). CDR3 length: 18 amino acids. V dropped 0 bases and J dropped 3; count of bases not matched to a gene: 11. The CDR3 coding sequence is TGCAGTGCTAGAGATAGTAGCGGGGGGGATCTACTAACAGATACGCAGTATTTT. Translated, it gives CSARDSSGGDLLTDTQYF.

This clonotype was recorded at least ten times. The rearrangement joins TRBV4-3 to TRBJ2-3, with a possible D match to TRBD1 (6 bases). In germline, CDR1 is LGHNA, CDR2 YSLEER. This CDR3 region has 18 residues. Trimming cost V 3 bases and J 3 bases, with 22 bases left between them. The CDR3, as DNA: TGCGCCAGCAGCCAGGTGGTGGGGGCGGAGTGGCTAACAGATACGCAGTATTTT. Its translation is CASSQVVGAEWLTDTQYF.

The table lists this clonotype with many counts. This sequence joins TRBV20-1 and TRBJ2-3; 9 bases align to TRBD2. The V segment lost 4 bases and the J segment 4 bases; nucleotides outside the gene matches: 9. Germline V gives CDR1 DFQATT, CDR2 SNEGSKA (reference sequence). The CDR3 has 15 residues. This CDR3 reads CSATYLGGGADTQYF. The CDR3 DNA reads TGCAGTGCTACCTACCTTGGCGGGGGGGCAGATACGCAGTATTTT.

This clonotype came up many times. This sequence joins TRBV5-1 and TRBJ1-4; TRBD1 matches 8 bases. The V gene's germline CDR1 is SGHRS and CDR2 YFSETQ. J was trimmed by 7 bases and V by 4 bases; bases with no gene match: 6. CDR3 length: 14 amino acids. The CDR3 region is CASSPGQGSEKLFF. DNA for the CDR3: TGCGCCAGCAGCCCAGGACAGGGAAGTGAAAAACTGTTTTTT. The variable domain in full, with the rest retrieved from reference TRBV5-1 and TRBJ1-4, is KAGVTQTPRYLIKTRGQQVTLSCSPISGHRSVSWYQQTPGQGLQFLFEYFSETQRNKGNFPGRFSGRQFSNSRSEMNVSTLELGDSALYLCASSPGQGSEKLFFGSGTQLSVL.

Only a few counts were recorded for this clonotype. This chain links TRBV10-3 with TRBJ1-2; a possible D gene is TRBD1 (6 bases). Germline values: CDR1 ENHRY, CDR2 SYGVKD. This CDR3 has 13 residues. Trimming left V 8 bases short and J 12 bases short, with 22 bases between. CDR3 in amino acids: CAIGGQIHSINTF. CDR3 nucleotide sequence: TGTGCCATCGGAGGACAGATCCATTCTATCAACACCTTC.

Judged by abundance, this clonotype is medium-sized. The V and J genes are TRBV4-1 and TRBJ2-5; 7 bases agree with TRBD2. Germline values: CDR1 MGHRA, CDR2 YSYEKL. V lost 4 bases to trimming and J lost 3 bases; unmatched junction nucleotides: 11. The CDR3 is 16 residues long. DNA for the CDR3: TGCGCCAGCAGCCCCTCCCCGGGAGGAAAAAAAGAGACCCAGTACTTC. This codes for CASSPSPGGKKETQYF.

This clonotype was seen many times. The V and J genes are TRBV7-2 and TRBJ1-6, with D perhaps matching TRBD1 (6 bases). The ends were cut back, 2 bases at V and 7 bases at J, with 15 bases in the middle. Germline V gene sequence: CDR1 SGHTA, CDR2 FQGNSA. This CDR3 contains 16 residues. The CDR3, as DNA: TGTGCCAGCAGCTTACTCCCAGGACAGATGAATTCACCCCTCCACTTT. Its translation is CASSLLPGQMNSPLHF.

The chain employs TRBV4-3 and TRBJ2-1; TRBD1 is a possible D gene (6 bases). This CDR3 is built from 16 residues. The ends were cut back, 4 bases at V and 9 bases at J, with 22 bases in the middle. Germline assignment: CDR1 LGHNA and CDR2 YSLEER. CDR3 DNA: TGCGCCAGCAGCCTTTTCGCCCTTACAGGGTCCGGTGAGCAGTTCTTC. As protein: CASSLFALTGSGEQFF.

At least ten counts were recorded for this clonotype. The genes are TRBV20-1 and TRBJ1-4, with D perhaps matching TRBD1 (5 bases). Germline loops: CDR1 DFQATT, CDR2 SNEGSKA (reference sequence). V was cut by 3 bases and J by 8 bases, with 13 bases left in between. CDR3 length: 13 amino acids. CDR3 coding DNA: TGCAGTGCTAGGGACGGGACTTTGGAAAAACTGTTTTTT. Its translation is CSARDGTLEKLFF.

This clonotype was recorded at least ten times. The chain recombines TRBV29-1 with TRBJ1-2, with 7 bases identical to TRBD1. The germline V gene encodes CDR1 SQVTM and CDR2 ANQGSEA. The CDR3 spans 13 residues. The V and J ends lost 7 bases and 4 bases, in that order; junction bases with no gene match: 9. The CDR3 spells CSAGQDGGYGYTF. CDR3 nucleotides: TGCAGCGCAGGACAGGATGGGGGCTATGGCTACACCTTC.

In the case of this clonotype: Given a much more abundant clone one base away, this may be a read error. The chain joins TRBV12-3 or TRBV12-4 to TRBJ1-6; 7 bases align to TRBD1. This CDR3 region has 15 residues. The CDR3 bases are TGTGCCAGCAGTCAACGACAGGGTGGGAATTCACGCCTCCACTTT. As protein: CASSQRQGGNSRLHF.